This T cell receptor (beta chain) is from a study of OX40 agonist ivuxolimab in advanced cancers. Trimming removed 0 bases at V and 0 bases at J, with 12 bases between. From germline, CDR1 is SGHDT and CDR2 YYEEEE. CDR3 length equals 16 residues. The repertoire was sequenced with immunoSEQ multiplex PCR; TCRdb's copy has only in-frame clones and lacks some. The table has around 100,000 clones, 75% to 95% seen once. The chain links TRBV5-6 to TRBJ1-1; no clear D gene. The receptor was isolated from an adult with an advanced solid tumor such as melanoma, head and neck, liver or kidney cancer. The starting material was CD4+ or CD8+ T cells sorted from blood, obtained in a trial of the OX40 agonist ivuxolimab. The CDR3: CASSLGSGRLNTEAFF. In DNA, the CDR3 is TGTGCCAGCAGCTTGGGGTCAGGCCGACTGAACACTGAAGCTTTCTTT.